This T cell receptor (beta chain) derives from a study of CD8 T cells in ankylosing spondylitis. The study, taken as a whole, reports: Blood of patients with ankylosing spondylitis appeared to be characterized by a TCR beta motif of fewer than 10 highly homologous variants. Previously reported in reactive arthritis synovial fluid and blood were some of the motif variants.

Trimming shortened V by 5 bases and J by 5 bases, and 12 bases separated the two germline ends. The length of the CDR3 is 13 residues. Germline CDR1 and CDR2: KGHSH and LQKENI. Making use of molecular barcodes, quantitative 5'-RACE generated TCR beta libraries. Each CDR3 protein gets one entry after TCRdb re-called the 5' RACE reads with MiXCR. The sample consists of about 340,000 distinct CDR3 sequences, 6.5% to 10% of them appearing once. A note on this clonotype: Its specificity is unknown.

V gene TRBV18 combines with J gene TRBJ2-5; D is unclear. Sequencing was carried out using blood, either unsorted or a sorted T cell fraction (not recorded which). The TCR originated in a male donor with ankylosing spondylitis. This CDR3 reads CASSSFESETQYF. CDR3 coding DNA: TGTGCCAGCTCATCGTTCGAGTCGGAGACCCAGTACTTC. Full variable domain (outside the CDR3, taken from reference TRBV18 and TRBJ2-5): NAGVMQNPRHLVRRRGQEARLRCSPMKGHSHVYWYRQLPEEGLKFMVYLQKENIIDESGMPKERFSAEFPKEGPSILRIQQVVRGDSAAYFCASSSFESETQYFGPGTRLLVL.